This T cell receptor (beta chain) was sequenced for a study of T cells in Graves' hyperthyroidism and ophthalmopathy. Turning to the study itself: Peripheral blood was collected at initial diagnosis, before any treatment. Study results and limitations: Among thyroid clonotypes expanded above 0.001, most also appeared in blood.

The source material, RNA transcripts, was used to amplify TCR beta CDR3 regions. Carried out on the TCR CDR3, a first-round RT-PCR used the HTBI primer set. Each CDR3 protein gets one entry after TCRdb re-called the multiplex PCR reads with MiXCR. The table records a few hundred thousand distinct CDR3 sequences, around 18% of them present only once. The length of the CDR3 is 15 residues. From germline, CDR1 is KGHSH and CDR2 LQKENI. Trimming pared 3 bases from V and 0 bases from J, leaving 11 bases between. Exclusion criteria comprised uncontrolled infection, other autoimmune disease, pregnancy or lactation. From around 11 ml of fresh peripheral blood, PBMCs were isolated. There are many counts of this clonotype. Its antigen is undetermined.

This chain uses TRBV18 with TRBJ2-5; the D gene is possibly TRBD1 (5 bases). Input material: blood. This clonotype was sampled from a man aged 40-49 years with Graves' hyperthyroidism. As DNA, the CDR3 is TGTGCCAGCTCACCGAAGGACACCCACCAAGAGACCCAGTACTTC. Translated, it gives CASSPKDTHQETQYF.